These 31 T cell receptor beta chains were sequenced from one sample in a study of cytomegalovirus exposure and HLA in healthy donors. The PCR contained 60 Vbeta and 13 Jbeta primers. Sequencing used immunoSEQ multiplex PCR; TCRdb keeps in-frame clones, though not all of them. The sample consists of 85,000 to 120,000 clones, about three fifths of them appearing once. The sample was PBMCs. These receptor sequences come from a human donor in good health.

The V and J genes are TRBV5-6 and TRBJ1-5, with D perhaps matching TRBD1 (5 bases). V gave up 0 bases and J gave up 6 bases, with 10 bases separating them. CDR1 is SGHDT, CDR2 YYEEEE, per germline. The CDR3 covers 14 residues. The DNA of the CDR3 is TGTGCCAGCAGCTTGGGTATAGGGGCTCAGCCCCAGCATTTT. It yields the protein CASSLGIGAQPQHF.

The chain couples TRBV27 to TRBJ2-7; D is unresolved. V was clipped by 4 bases and J by 7 bases, with 17 bases between them. CDR1 and CDR2 (germline): MNHEY, SMNVEV (reference sequence). The CDR3 totals 14 residues. The CDR3 protein is CASSSSPRSGEQYF. The DNA for the CDR3 is TGTGCCAGCAGTTCCTCTCCCCGGTCGGGTGAGCAGTACTTC.

The chain combines TRBV5-1 with TRBJ2-7; 7 bases align to TRBD1. Germline loops: CDR1 SGHRS, CDR2 YFSETQ. The CDR3 is 16 amino acids. The V gene end was trimmed by 2 bases and the J gene end by 5 bases; junction bases not matched to a gene: 13. Here the CDR3 reads CASSLTTRLDRDEQYF. CDR3 DNA sequence: TGCGCCAGCAGCTTAACAACCCGACTCGACAGGGACGAGCAGTACTTC.

This clone was seen only a few times. The CDR3 DNA reads as TGTGCCAGTAGACCGGGACTAGAATTAGATACGCAGTATTTT. Translation gives CASRPGLELDTQYF. J is TRBJ2-3 and V is TRBV19; 8 nucleotides match TRBD2. V lost 6 bases, J lost 5 bases, and 7 bases stayed unmatched. CDR1 and CDR2 (germline): LNHDA, SQIVND (reference sequence). The CDR3 length is 14 residues.

V and J are TRBV5-1 and TRBJ1-1; D is perhaps TRBD1 (5 bases). The CDR3 length is 16 residues. Germline V gene lookup returns CDR1 SGHRS and CDR2 YFSETQ. Trimming shortened V by 0 bases and J by 0 bases, and 12 bases separated the two germline ends. The CDR3 coding sequence is TGCGCCAGCAGCTTGGATCTAGGGGCCGTGAACACTGAAGCTTTCTTT. Encoded protein: CASSLDLGAVNTEAFF.

V is TRBV4-2 and J is TRBJ1-6; D gene ambiguous. Per germline, CDR1 LGHNA and CDR2 YNFKEQ. Trimming shortened V by 0 bases and J by 6 bases, and 6 bases separated the two germline ends. CDR3 length: 14 amino acids. The CDR3 DNA is TGTGCCAGCAGCCAAGACAGGCTTAATTCACCCCTCCACTTT. It yields the protein CASSQDRLNSPLHF.

This chain uses TRBV6-1 with TRBJ2-1, with TRBD1 identical over 9 bases. Trimming removed 11 bases from V and 6 bases from J; junction bases left unmatched: 5. CDR3 size: 12 residues. Germline CDR1 MNHNS, CDR2 SASEGT. In DNA form, the CDR3 reads TGTGCCCTAAAGACAGGGGGCAATGAGCAGTTCTTC. Protein product: CALKTGGNEQFF.

The chain has TRBV30 and TRBJ2-1; D is possibly TRBD2 (6 bases). CDR1 and CDR2 (germline): GTSNPN, SVGIG (reference sequence). This CDR3 has 13 amino acids. The ends were cut back, 0 bases at V and 8 bases at J, with 11 bases in the middle. CDR3 residues: CAWSVRLAHEQFF. DNA of the CDR3: TGTGCCTGGAGTGTACGTCTAGCGCATGAGCAGTTCTTC.

V and J are TRBV7-6 and TRBJ2-2; D is perhaps TRBD1 (6 bases). Germline V gene lookup returns CDR1 SGHVS and CDR2 FNYEAQ. Trimming removed 0 bases from V and 1 base from J, with 6 bases in between. The CDR3 is made up of 15 amino acids. The CDR3 DNA reads as TGTGCCAGCAGCTTAGCCAGGGGGAACACCGGGGAGCTGTTTTTT. It yields the protein CASSLARGNTGELFF.

The rearrangement joins TRBV25-1 to TRBJ1-2; no definite D call. The CDR3 extends over 11 amino acids. The V and J ends lost 2 bases and 8 bases respectively, with 6 bases between them. Germline assignment: CDR1 MGHDK and CDR2 SYGVNS. The CDR3 bases are TGTGCCAGCAGTGAAGAAAGCGGCTACACCTTC. Residues: CASSEESGYTF.

This sequence joins TRBV5-1 and TRBJ2-5; possible D gene TRBD2, 5 bases. The CDR3 length is 15 residues. Germline V gene lookup returns CDR1 SGHRS and CDR2 YFSETQ. Trimming took off 0 bases at V and 5 bases at J, with 14 bases between the two ends. DNA for the CDR3: TGCGCCAGCAGCTTGGCCGGGATGGGGTATGAGACCCAGTACTTC. As protein: CASSLAGMGYETQYF.

The CDR3: CAWKRNSRDRGLFGGYTF. The DNA for the CDR3 is TGTGCCTGGAAAAGAAACTCCCGGGACAGGGGACTCTTCGGTGGCTACACCTTC. The V call is TRBV30, the J call TRBJ1-2, with 10 bases aligning to TRBD1. Per the germline V gene, CDR1 is GTSNPN and CDR2 is SVGIG (reference sequence). This CDR3 has 18 residues. J lost 7 bases, V lost 4 bases, and 21 bases had no gene match.

This clone came up a few times. The CDR3 coding sequence is TGTGCCAGCAGTCCGCCGACTCCAGGGGGCAGGAACACTGAAGCTTTCTTT. The encoded protein is CASSPPTPGGRNTEAFF. The J gene is TRBJ1-1, the V gene TRBV28; 8 nucleotides align to TRBD1. V shed 5 bases and J 1 base; nucleotides not matched to a gene: 12. The CDR3 is 17 amino acids. Germline-derived CDR1 and CDR2 are MDHEN and SYDVKM.

This clone occurred a few times. The chain is built from TRBV5-1 and TRBJ1-1, with no clear D. The CDR3 consists of 14 residues. Trimming shortened V by 0 bases and J by 1 base, and 7 bases separated the two germline ends. Germline values: CDR1 SGHRS, CDR2 YFSETQ. The CDR3 loop is CASSLALSNTEAFF. As DNA, the CDR3 is TGCGCCAGCAGCTTGGCACTGTCGAACACTGAAGCTTTCTTT.

The CDR3 here is CASSGSGNEQFF. CDR3 nucleotide sequence: TGTGCCAGTAGCGGGAGTGGAAATGAGCAGTTCTTC. V and J are TRBV19 and TRBJ2-1; tentative D call: TRBD2 (6 bases). Between the trimmed V and J ends, which lost 6 bases and 7 bases, there was a span of 10 bases. Germline V lookup: CDR1 LNHDA, CDR2 SQIVND (reference sequence). The CDR3 covers 12 residues. The complete variable domain, with remaining parts taken from reference TRBV19 and TRBJ2-1, reads DGGITQSPKYLFRKEGQNVTLSCEQNLNHDAMYWYRQDPGQGLRLIYYSQIVNDFQKGDIAEGYSVSREKKESFPLTVTSAQKNPTAFYLCASSGSGNEQFFGPGTRLTVL.

The V gene is TRBV10-3, the J gene TRBJ1-5; the D gene is possibly TRBD1 (5 bases). Germline CDR1 ENHRY, CDR2 SYGVKD. The CDR3 spans 13 residues. V was trimmed by 6 bases and J by 7 bases, leaving 13 bases between them. CDR3 coding DNA: TGTGCCATCAGGGGAGGGGACGGGCAGCCCCAGCATTTT. Translated: CAIRGGDGQPQHF.

The V gene is TRBV6-5, the J gene TRBJ2-1, with 12 positions matching TRBD2. Germline CDR1 and CDR2: MNHEY and SVGAGI. J lost 3 bases, V lost 1 base, and 1 base had no gene match. The CDR3 contains 16 residues. Written as DNA, the CDR3 is TGTGCCAGCAGTTACTGGACTAGCGGGGTCTACAATGAGCAGTTCTTC. Amino acids: CASSYWTSGVYNEQFF.

This clone turned up a few times. This sequence joins TRBV7-9 and TRBJ2-7; 12 positions match TRBD2. The V and J ends lost 4 bases and 5 bases, in that order; junction bases with no gene match: 12. The V gene's germline CDR1 is SEHNR and CDR2 FQNEAQ (reference sequence). The CDR3 covers 17 residues. Written as DNA, the CDR3 is TGTGCCAGCAGCTCCACTAGCGGGGGGATCAACCCCCACGAGCAGTACTTC. Its translation: CASSSTSGGINPHEQYF.

This rearrangement joins TRBV4-2 to TRBJ1-3, with a weak D call TRBD1 (5 bases). V was shortened by 4 bases and J by 0 bases, with 16 bases between the two germline ends. The V gene's germline CDR1 is LGHNA and CDR2 YNFKEQ. The length of the CDR3 is 17 residues. This chain's CDR3 is CASSRQEGVLSGNTIYF. Written as DNA, the CDR3 is TGTGCCAGCAGCCGCCAAGAAGGGGTACTCTCTGGAAACACCATATATTTT.

This sequence joins TRBV21-1 and TRBJ2-5; the tabulated D call, TRBD2, remains unverified against the DNA. TRBV21-1 is reported as a pseudogene. This CDR3 has 13 amino acids. The CDR3 loop reads CASRRRSQETQYF. The CDR3 region has the DNA TGTGCCAGTCGGAGACGCAGCCAAGAGACCCAGTACTTC.

The rearrangement uses TRBV7-8 and TRBJ1-5, with TRBD1 as a possible D gene (6 bases). This CDR3 is built from 16 residues. Germline assignment: CDR1 SGHVS and CDR2 FQNEAQ. The germline V and J ends were trimmed by 7 bases and 3 bases, with 19 bases remaining between them. DNA for the CDR3: TGTGCCAGCAACAGGTCCGAGGACAGTAACAATCAGCCCCAGCATTTT. It codes for CASNRSEDSNNQPQHF. Complete variable domain (other parts from reference TRBV7-8 and TRBJ1-5): GAGVSQSPRYKVAKRGQDVALRCDPISGHVSLFWYQQALGQGPEFLTYFQNEAQLDKSGLPSDRFFAERPEGSVSTLKIQRTQQEDSAVYLCASNRSEDSNNQPQHFGDGTRLSIL.

The chain joins TRBV15 to TRBJ2-7, with TRBD1 identical over 7 bases. V was clipped by 0 bases and J by 3 bases; unmatched bases: 2. Germline V gene data show CDR1 as LNHNV and CDR2 as YYDKDF (reference sequence). The CDR3 extends over 14 amino acids. This CDR3 is CATSRDRDSYEQYF. The DNA for the CDR3 is TGTGCCACCAGCAGAGACCGGGACAGCTACGAGCAGTACTTC.

The chain links TRBV29-1 to TRBJ2-2; D possibly corresponds to TRBD1 (6 bases). Per germline, CDR1 SQVTM and CDR2 ANQGSEA. V dropped 7 bases and J dropped 6 bases, with 18 bases sitting between them. The CDR3 extends over 14 amino acids. CDR3 residues: CSGTVTGYPGELFF. CDR3 coding DNA: TGCAGCGGCACGGTCACAGGGTACCCCGGGGAGCTGTTTTTT.

The V call is TRBV7-8, the J call TRBJ2-1, with 9 bases matching TRBD2. This CDR3 region has 18 residues. Germline loops: CDR1 SGHVS, CDR2 FQNEAQ. V gave up 2 bases and J gave up 1 base; unmatched junction bases: 9. This chain's CDR3 is CASSLFVSGGGSYNEQFF. The CDR3 nucleotides read TGTGCCAGCAGCTTATTTGTTAGCGGGGGTGGGTCCTACAATGAGCAGTTCTTC.

This chain joins TRBV14 and TRBJ2-7, with TRBD1 matching 10 bases. J was trimmed by 2 bases and V by 4 bases; bases with no gene match: 8. This CDR3 has 16 amino acids. Germline V gives CDR1 SGHDN, CDR2 FVKESK. CDR3 bases: TGTGCCAGCAGCCGACTTGGACAGGGGGTAACCTACGAGCAGTACTTC. Its translation is CASSRLGQGVTYEQYF.

This clone was found a few times. The chain has TRBV5-1 and TRBJ1-1; D may be TRBD1 (6 bases). V lost 0 bases and J 3 bases, leaving 18 bases between the germline ends. This CDR3 contains 17 residues. Looked up from germline, CDR1 is SGHRS and CDR2 is YFSETQ. The CDR3 here is CASSLAGGGIGDTEAFF. The CDR3, as DNA: TGCGCCAGCAGCTTGGCCGGGGGGGGCATAGGGGACACTGAAGCTTTCTTT.

The rearrangement links TRBV18 to TRBJ1-5; D perhaps matches TRBD1 (5 bases). The V gene lost 5 bases and the J gene lost 10 bases, with 15 bases spanning the gap. This CDR3 region has 13 residues. Germline V gene lookup returns CDR1 KGHSH and CDR2 LQKENI. CDR3 region: CASSDSVSAPQHF. The CDR3 region has the DNA TGTGCCAGCTCAGACAGTGTCAGCGCCCCCCAGCATTTT.

The count of this clone is one. The V and J genes are TRBV7-9 and TRBJ1-2; a possible D gene is TRBD1 (6 bases). Trimming stripped 3 bases from V and 3 bases from J, with 11 bases between. The germline V gene has CDR1 SEHNR and CDR2 FQNEAQ (reference sequence). The CDR3 extends over 14 amino acids. CDR3 coding DNA: TGTGCCAGCAGCTTTTTCAAGGGGGACTATGGCTACACCTTC. It is translated as CASSFFKGDYGYTF. The whole variable domain, filled in from reference TRBV7-9 and TRBJ1-2, reads DTGVSQNPRHKITKRGQNVTFRCDPISEHNRLYWYRQTLGQGPEFLTYFQNEAQLEKSRLLSDRFSAERPKGSFSTLEIQRTEQGDSAMYLCASSFFKGDYGYTFGSGTRLTVV.

The V and J genes are TRBV6-1 and TRBJ2-7; 8 bases are a match to TRBD2. With V trimmed by 4 bases and J by 5 bases, 10 bases remained unmatched. The germline V gene has CDR1 MNHNS and CDR2 SASEGT. The CDR3 spans 15 residues. The CDR3 DNA is TGTGCCAGCAGTGTCGCCCGACTAGCGCTGGACGAGCAGTACTTC. Translated: CASSVARLALDEQYF.

The chain couples TRBV6-1 to TRBJ1-2; 8 bases agree with TRBD1. V lost 6 bases, J lost 3 bases, and 6 bases stayed unmatched. Germline V gives CDR1 MNHNS, CDR2 SASEGT. This CDR3 has 14 amino acids. DNA of the CDR3: TGTGCCAGCAGAAGGACAGGGAGCGACTATGGCTACACCTTC. Translation: CASRRTGSDYGYTF.

This sequence joins TRBV19 and TRBJ1-5; D may be TRBD1 (6 bases). This CDR3 has 17 residues. Trimming removed 5 bases at V and 3 bases at J, with 20 bases between. Germline V gene data show CDR1 as LNHDA and CDR2 as SQIVND (reference sequence). The CDR3 bases are TGTGCCAGTAGTTCGAGGGGGGGACGGGGTTTCAATCAGCCCCAGCATTTT. This gives the protein CASSSRGGRGFNQPQHF.